This entry is about one TCR beta chain. This clone's antigen is unknown. No per-base quality is available; no much larger clone lies one base away. Each collaborating institution followed its own protocols to collect whole blood in K2EDTA tubes. For TCRbeta analysis, collaborator samples were shipped as frozen whole blood, as isolated PBMCs, or as DNA extracted from either sample type. The sample originates from a study of blood T cell repertoires in COVID-19 (TCRdb year 2020). As for the study more broadly: The collaborator samples originated in the United States, Italy and Spain and spanned the acute and convalescent phases of COVID-19. Subjects who had been exposed to COVID-19, were actively infected with it, or had recovered from it provided the deeply sampled blood TCRbeta repertoires that made up the dataset. Where HLA class I and class II types were available, the types were taken from metadata supplied by the sample provider, not from assay-based typing. The prospective study material was composed of cDNA or gDNA derived from T cells, B-cell-depleted T cells, or PBMCs. Sample metadata almost always included a de-identified subject ID, COVID-19 status, age in years and sex. The repertoires were released in a freely available public database intended as a resource for research on the immune response to SARS-CoV-2. The samples were drawn from the first 160 participants of the ongoing ImmuneRACE study and from 950 to 1,500 subjects provided by 6 global collaborators. Broader findings and caveats from the paper: How much clinical and demographic metadata was included differed by source and by participant, and the metadata was provided uncurated.

TCRbeta CDR3 regions were amplified from genomic DNA using the immunoSEQ Assay, a bias-controlled multiplex PCR. Concerning the study's data processing: The number of nucleated cells in each sample was estimated by amplification of reference gene primers within the assay. To quantify the absolute abundance of each unique TCRbeta CDR3 rearrangement, sequence reads were collapsed and filtered. Productive Simpson clonality was computed per sample as the square root of Simpson's diversity index over productive rearrangements. Entries here come from immuneACCESS through TCRdb and include only in-frame sequences with V and J called. Some clones fail to appear in such tables; in the studies checked, an unresolved V gene covers under half of the shortfall, and the cause of the remainder is unknown. V and J calls and clone size follow that table, whereas D and trimming were derived from the DNA. Across this sample there are about 89,000 clones, with around 80% seen only once. The top ten clones comprise around 49% of the sample.

Trimmed from V: 2 bases; trimmed from J: 5 bases; junction bases lacking a gene match: 7. The germline V gene yields SGDLS for CDR1 and YYNGEE for CDR2. From the cysteine through the phenylalanine, the CDR3 covers 15 amino acids. Only CDR3 DNA is held: 45 bases, read in frame from base 1. The chain links TRBV9 with TRBJ2-5, and TRBD2 matches 9 of the central bases. The sample was peripheral blood. The TCR sequence derives from a human donor in a cohort sampled during active COVID-19. In nucleotides, the sequence is TGTGCCAGCAGCGTGGGGGCGGGGGGGTCGGAGACCCAGTACTTC. It codes for CASSVGAGGSETQYF.